One sample yielded the 26 T cell receptor beta chains listed below, sequenced in a study of Graves' ophthalmopathy and Graves' hyperthyroidism. The authors amplified TCR beta CDR3 regions, and they did so from RNA transcripts for repertoire sequencing. HTBI-primed RT-PCR formed the first round, and a multiplex PCR formed the second. TCRdb re-derived calls from the multiplex PCR reads in MiXCR, one entry per CDR3 protein. The sample consists of over 650,000 distinct CDR3 sequences, about two fifths of them appearing once. What was sequenced was peripheral blood. These receptors came from an adult man with Graves' ophthalmopathy.

This chain connects TRBV7-2 to TRBJ2-1; D is unclear. With 5 bases removed from V and 7 bases from J, the gap between germline ends came to 9 bases. The CDR3 contains 12 residues. The V gene's germline CDR1 is SGHTA and CDR2 FQGNSA. The CDR3 DNA reads TGTGCCAGCAGCCCCCCTAGGAATGAGCAGTTCTTC. This sequence encodes CASSPPRNEQFF. Full variable domain (outside the CDR3, taken from reference TRBV7-2 and TRBJ2-1): GAGVSQSPSNKVTEKGKDVELRCDPISGHTALYWYRQSLGQGLEFLIYFQGNSAPDKSGLPSDRFSAERTGGSVSTLTIQRTQQEDSAVYLCASSPPRNEQFFGPGTRLTVL.

This chain uses TRBV9 with TRBJ1-1, with D perhaps matching TRBD1 (6 bases). CDR1 and CDR2 (germline): SGDLS, YYNGEE. The CDR3 has 16 residues. V was cut by 3 bases and J by 0 bases, with 15 bases left in between. This CDR3 is CASSAAPTGMNTEAFF. The CDR3, as DNA: TGTGCCAGCAGCGCCGCCCCGACAGGCATGAACACTGAAGCTTTCTTT.

The rearrangement links TRBV6-1 to TRBJ2-5, with TRBD2 matching over 12 bases. CDR3 size: 16 residues. The V gene end was trimmed by 7 bases and the J gene end by 5 bases; junction bases not matched to a gene: 11. In germline, CDR1 is MNHNS, CDR2 SASEGT. CDR3 in amino acids: CASNTGLAGFGETQYF. For the CDR3, the DNA is TGTGCCAGCAACACTGGACTAGCGGGGTTCGGGGAGACCCAGTACTTC.

As to this clonotype: Relative to the germline gene, one junction end is altered; a read error may explain this. The chain couples TRBV7-9 to TRBJ2-3; 8 bases line up with TRBD2. Germline CDR1 reads SEHNR; CDR2 reads FQNEAQ (reference sequence). The CDR3 runs 17 residues. The CDR3 sequence is CASSHASTSALGDTQNF. CDR3 in DNA: TGTGCCAGCAGCCACGCCTCGACTAGCGCCCTTGGAGATACGCAGAATTTT.

The table lists this clonotype with many counts. The chain carries TRBV7-8 and TRBJ1-4; 8 nucleotides match TRBD1. The CDR3 is 14 residues long. The junction had 4 bases not matched to a gene; V was cut back by 5 bases and J by 5 bases. The germline CDR1 and CDR2 sequences are SGHVS and FQNEAQ. CDR3 loop: CASSVWTGNEKLFF. The CDR3 DNA reads TGTGCCAGCAGCGTCTGGACAGGGAATGAAAAACTGTTTTTT.

This chain joins TRBV2 and TRBJ2-5, with D possibly matching TRBD1 (6 bases). The CDR3 runs to 16 residues. Trimming pared 0 bases from V and 1 base from J, leaving 12 bases between. Germline lookup yields CDR1 SNHLY and CDR2 FYNNEI. CDR3 sequence (DNA): TGTGCCAGCAGTGAAGCGCTTGGGGGCCTCCAAGAGACCCAGTACTTC. As protein: CASSEALGGLQETQYF.

The table lists this clonotype with many counts. CDR3 region: CASSPFGEMNTEAFF. In DNA, the CDR3 is TGTGCCAGTAGTCCGTTCGGGGAAATGAACACTGAAGCTTTCTTT. The J gene is TRBJ1-1, the V gene TRBV19; no firm D call. Germline CDR1 reads LNHDA; CDR2 reads SQIVND (reference sequence). The CDR3 consists of 15 residues. V lost 5 bases and J lost 0, with 13 bases in between. Supplemented by reference TRBV19 and TRBJ1-1, the full variable domain reads DGGITQSPKYLFRKEGQNVTLSCEQNLNHDAMYWYRQDPGQGLRLIYYSQIVNDFQKGDIAEGYSVSREKKESFPLTVTSAQKNPTAFYLCASSPFGEMNTEAFFGQGTRLTVV.

The J gene is TRBJ2-7, the V gene TRBV7-1, with TRBD1 as a possible D gene (6 bases). TRBV7-1 is annotated as an ORF whose role is uncertain. CDR3 length equals 14 residues. With 8 bases removed from V and 7 bases from J, the gap between germline ends came to 21 bases. The CDR3 nucleotides read TGTGCCAGCTGTTACCGGCCAGGGGCCGAGGAGCAGTACTTC. This gives the protein CASCYRPGAEEQYF.

The chain uses TRBV30 and TRBJ1-2; D not resolved. Germline lookup yields CDR1 GTSNPN and CDR2 SVGIG (reference sequence). V lost 5 bases and J 2 bases, leaving 6 bases between the germline ends. This CDR3 comprises 11 residues. CDR3 sequence: CAWELNYGYTF. The CDR3 bases are TGTGCCTGGGAGCTAAACTATGGCTACACCTTC.

This clonotype appeared a few times. This likely comes from a read error, as the CDR3 has no conserved phenylalanine or tryptophan at its end. The rearrangement uses TRBV6-5 and TRBJ2-5; 9 nucleotides line up with TRBD1. The junction had 5 bases not matched to a gene; V was cut back by 6 bases and J by 3 bases. Germline CDR1 and CDR2: MNHEY and SVGAGI. The CDR3 has 14 amino acids. CDR3: CASRGWTGEETQYV. CDR3 nucleotides: TGTGCCAGCAGGGGCTGGACAGGGGAAGAGACCCAGTACGTC.

The V and J genes are TRBV29-1 and TRBJ1-2; the match to TRBD1 covers 7 bases. This CDR3 comprises 11 residues. Germline-derived CDR1 and CDR2 are SQVTM and ANQGSEA. Unmatched junction bases numbered 4, after V lost 6 bases and J lost 6 bases. This CDR3 is CSVAQGDGYTF. The CDR3 DNA sequence: TGCAGCGTCGCGCAGGGGGATGGCTACACCTTC.

This clonotype was counted many times. This chain uses TRBV20-1 with TRBJ1-3; no firm D call. The length of the CDR3 is 13 residues. Trimming left V 5 bases short and J 0 bases short, with 8 bases between. CDR1 is DFQATT, CDR2 SNEGSKA, per germline (reference sequence). CDR3 nucleotides: TGCAGTGCTCGGATGGCCTCTGGAAACACCATATATTTT. Protein sequence: CSARMASGNTIYF.

This chain connects TRBV29-1 to TRBJ2-5; D ambiguous. The germline gives CDR1 SQVTM, CDR2 ANQGSEA. V was cut by 3 bases and J by 0 bases, with 11 bases left in between. This CDR3 comprises 14 residues. CDR3 DNA: TGCAGCGTTGACAGCCCAGAGAACCAAGAGACCCAGTACTTC. This encodes CSVDSPENQETQYF.

As concerns this clonotype: A read error is possible here, since a much larger clone lies one base away. CDR3 amino acids: CASSLRTRTYEQYF. In DNA form, the CDR3 reads TGTGCCAGCAGCTTACGCACACGCACCTACGAGCAGTACTTC. The chain employs TRBV7-2 and TRBJ2-7; D is unresolved. The CDR3 totals 14 residues. Trimming took off 2 bases at V and 2 bases at J, with 10 bases between the two ends. The V gene's germline CDR1 is SGHTA and CDR2 FQGNSA.

V and J are TRBV27 and TRBJ1-2; TRBD1 aligns across 8 bases. The CDR3 has 13 residues. J lost 7 bases, V lost 5 bases, and 6 bases had no gene match. Germline V gene lookup returns CDR1 MNHEY and CDR2 SMNVEV (reference sequence). CDR3 nucleotides: TGTGCCAGCAGTGGGGACAGGCTGGGTGGCTACACCTTC. Translating it yields CASSGDRLGGYTF.

This clonotype was counted many times. The chain has TRBV7-6 and TRBJ1-1, with TRBD1 identical over 9 bases. Unmatched junction bases numbered 8, after V lost 5 bases and J lost 4 bases. The CDR3 spans 15 residues. Germline CDR1 and CDR2: SGHVS and FNYEAQ. In nucleotides, the CDR3 is TGTGCCAGCAGCCTTTCGGGACAGGGCGTCACTGAAGCTTTCTTT. The encoded protein is CASSLSGQGVTEAFF.

This clonotype showed up just a few times. The chain uses TRBV30 and TRBJ2-5, with 9 positions matching TRBD1. Per germline, CDR1 GTSNPN and CDR2 SVGIG (reference sequence). This CDR3 region has 12 residues. V shed 7 bases and J 5 bases; nucleotides not matched to a gene: 5. For the CDR3, the DNA is TGTGCCTCGGGACAGGGAGGCGAGACCCAGTACTTC. Translation gives CASGQGGETQYF.

This clonotype was counted a few times. The chain recombines TRBV4-2 with TRBJ2-7; D is perhaps TRBD1 (5 bases). The CDR3 consists of 15 residues. Trimming left V 0 bases short and J 3 bases short, with 12 bases between. Germline CDR1 reads LGHNA; CDR2 reads YNFKEQ. CDR3 loop: CASSQERGQSYEQYF. The CDR3, as DNA: TGTGCCAGCAGCCAAGAAAGGGGTCAGAGCTACGAGCAGTACTTC.

V usage is TRBV12-3 or TRBV12-4 and J usage is TRBJ1-1; 7 bases are a match to TRBD1. The CDR3 is 15 residues long. V lost 1 base to trimming and J lost 4 bases; unmatched junction nucleotides: 6. CDR3 nucleotides: TGTGCCAGCAGTTTAGAAAAACAGGGGTCCACTGAAGCTTTCTTT. This gives the protein CASSLEKQGSTEAFF.

This chain links TRBV12-3 or TRBV12-4 with TRBJ2-5, with 11 bases fitting TRBD1. The J call is uncertain, as TRBJ2-1 better fits the DNA end. CDR3 length: 14 residues. CDR3 sequence reads: CASTLDRGQGEQFF. DNA for the CDR3: TGTGCCAGCACCCTGGACAGGGGGCAGGGTGAGCAGTTCTTC.

This clonotype was counted between two and nine times. The gene calls are TRBV19 and TRBJ1-2, with D perhaps TRBD1 (5 bases). The CDR3 has 15 residues. The germline V and J ends were trimmed by 11 bases and 5 bases, with 24 bases remaining between them. Germline CDR1 LNHDA, CDR2 SQIVND (reference sequence). The CDR3 reads CAWSLSGAGDYGYTF. CDR3 DNA: TGTGCCTGGAGTCTCTCCGGGGCGGGGGATTATGGCTACACCTTC. Full variable domain (rest looked up from reference TRBV19 and TRBJ1-2): DGGITQSPKYLFRKEGQNVTLSCEQNLNHDAMYWYRQDPGQGLRLIYYSQIVNDFQKGDIAEGYSVSREKKESFPLTVTSAQKNPTAFYLCAWSLSGAGDYGYTFGSGTRLTVV.

The sample holds many counts of this clonotype. The J gene is TRBJ2-7, the V gene TRBV20-1; D tentatively fits TRBD1 or TRBD2 (6 bases each). This CDR3 has 14 residues. Germline loops: CDR1 DFQATT, CDR2 SNEGSKA (reference sequence). V lost 4 bases to trimming and J lost 5 bases, with 18 bases between them. This CDR3 reads CSATRGGRGHEQYF. In DNA, the CDR3 is TGCAGTGCTACTAGGGGAGGCAGGGGCCACGAGCAGTACTTC.

This clonotype occurred many times. The chain recombines TRBV12-3 or TRBV12-4 with TRBJ1-3; 7 positions match TRBD1. J was trimmed by 4 bases and V by 3 bases; bases with no gene match: 0. This CDR3 region has 13 residues. This CDR3 reads CASSLTGGNTIYF. In nucleotides, the CDR3 is TGTGCCAGCAGTTTGACAGGGGGAAACACCATATATTTT.

A single count supports this clonotype. CDR3 sequence: CSARSLAGDSYTF. The CDR3, as DNA: TGCAGTGCTAGATCCCTAGCGGGTGATAGCTACACCTTC. This sequence joins TRBV20-1 and TRBJ1-2; D call uncertain. V was trimmed by 2 bases and J by 9 bases, leaving 16 bases between them. CDR3 length: 13 residues. From germline, CDR1 is DFQATT and CDR2 SNEGSKA (reference sequence).

This chain joins TRBV25-1 and TRBJ1-4; D might be TRBD1 (5 bases). V was pared by 3 bases and J by 3 bases, with 11 bases between. The CDR3 totals 15 residues. Germline CDR1 MGHDK, CDR2 SYGVNS. The CDR3 DNA follows: TGTGCCAGCAGTGAGGAGACAGACCCTAATGAAAAACTGTTTTTT. Its translation is CASSEETDPNEKLFF.

The chain carries TRBV25-1 and TRBJ1-2; D might be TRBD1 (5 bases). V lost 4 bases and J 5 bases, leaving 14 bases between the germline ends. CDR3 length equals 14 residues. In germline, CDR1 is MGHDK, CDR2 SYGVNS. CDR3 sequence (DNA): TGTGCCAGCAGTGCTCCCCGGACACTTTATGGCTACACCTTC. Protein sequence: CASSAPRTLYGYTF.